The rows below give T cell receptor beta chains drawn from one sample of a study of T cell responses to AZD1222 COVID-19 vaccine. Measured with immunoSEQ multiplex PCR; TCRdb has only the in-frame clones, and not every one. The sample includes hundreds of thousands of clones, around 93% of them seen just once. Sequencing used peripheral blood, obtained 28 days after the second AZD1222 dose. These receptors originate from an adult who received the AZD1222 COVID-19 vaccine. Each CDR3 is given with its conserved first and last residue.

v_gene,j_gene,CDR3aa
TRBV18,TRBJ1-1,CASSPRGRPADTEAFF
TRBV15,TRBJ1-1,CATSRDRVRTEAFF
TRBV7-2,TRBJ2-2,CASSRGRAANTGELFF
TRBV18,TRBJ1-6,CASSRGGQANSALHF
TRBV9,TRBJ2-7,CASSVAETEQYF
TRBV27,TRBJ2-1,CASSSHPPTSGGSYSSYNEQFF
TRBV28,TRBJ1-2,CASSSTGIRGYTF
TRBV6-2/TRBV6-3,TRBJ1-2,CASSPRNRAGNYGYTF
TRBV28,TRBJ2-7,CASTVRSGNEQYF
TRBV27,TRBJ2-1,CASKEGLAVYNEQFF
TRBV9,TRBJ2-7,CASSLGTSGTSYEQYF
TRBV9,TRBJ2-7,CASSPRASGRYEQYF
TRBV7-9,TRBJ2-7,CASSRVPYEQYF
TRBV7-2,TRBJ2-5,CASSLAPGETQYF
TRBV19,TRBJ2-1,CASSRGSSYNEQFF
TRBV4-2,TRBJ2-5,CASSQTSGRGGETQYF
TRBV28,TRBJ1-1,CAIWDKGRGTEAFF
TRBV28,TRBJ1-2,CASSTGPGLVYGYTF
TRBV2,TRBJ1-2,CASGTGERGYTF
TRBV4-2,TRBJ2-2,CASSQDLSPGELFF
TRBV4-1,TRBJ2-7,CASSQNIAGGRYEQYF
TRBV6-2/TRBV6-3,TRBJ2-6,CASSEPGGANVLTF
TRBV28,TRBJ1-1,CASSPRQGTDTEAFF
TRBV4-1,TRBJ2-5,CASSQSGRGGPETQYF
TRBV19,TRBJ1-5,CASSDRAGDQPQHF
TRBV11-2,TRBJ1-5,CASSLGDGNQPQHF
TRBV20-1,TRBJ1-1,CSASEMAEAFF
TRBV7-2,TRBJ2-3,CASSSQGGGTDTQYF
TRBV4-1,TRBJ1-6,CASSQRGDSTYNSPLHF
TRBV6-9,TRBJ1-2,CASSYSAGQEDRIYGYTF
TRBV10-3,TRBJ2-2,CAIRKDRDTGELFF
TRBV11-2,TRBJ2-1,CASRDLAGGKNEQFF
TRBV11-2,TRBJ2-5,CASSLDRSTPETQYF
TRBV4-3,TRBJ2-3,CASSQDRWDTQYF
TRBV5-5,TRBJ1-4,CASRWGSNEKLFF
TRBV7-2,TRBJ2-7,CASSLWDSYEQYF
TRBV20-1,TRBJ1-5,CSASHRGTSQPQHF
TRBV2,TRBJ1-2,CASSLAGDRAGYTF
TRBV4-2,TRBJ1-2,CASSQEGTGAYGYTF
TRBV5-1,TRBJ2-1,CASSLVGDRGDNEQFF
TRBV7-9,TRBJ1-1,CASSSSGTEAFF
TRBV21-1,TRBJ1-2,CASRSRCGYTF